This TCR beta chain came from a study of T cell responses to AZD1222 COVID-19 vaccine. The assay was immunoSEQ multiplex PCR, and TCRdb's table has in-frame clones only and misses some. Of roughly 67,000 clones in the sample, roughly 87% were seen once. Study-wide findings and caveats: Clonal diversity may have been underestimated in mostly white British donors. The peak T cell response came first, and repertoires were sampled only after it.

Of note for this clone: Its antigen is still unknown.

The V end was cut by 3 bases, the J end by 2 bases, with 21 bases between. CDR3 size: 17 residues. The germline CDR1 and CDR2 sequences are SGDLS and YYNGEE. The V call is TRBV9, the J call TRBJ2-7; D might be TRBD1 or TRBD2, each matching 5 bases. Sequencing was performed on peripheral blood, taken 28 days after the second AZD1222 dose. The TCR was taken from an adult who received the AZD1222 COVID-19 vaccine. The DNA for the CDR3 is TGTGCCAGCAGCGATAATCGGGACCCAAATTCGCCCTACGAGCAGTACTTC. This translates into CASSDNRDPNSPYEQYF.